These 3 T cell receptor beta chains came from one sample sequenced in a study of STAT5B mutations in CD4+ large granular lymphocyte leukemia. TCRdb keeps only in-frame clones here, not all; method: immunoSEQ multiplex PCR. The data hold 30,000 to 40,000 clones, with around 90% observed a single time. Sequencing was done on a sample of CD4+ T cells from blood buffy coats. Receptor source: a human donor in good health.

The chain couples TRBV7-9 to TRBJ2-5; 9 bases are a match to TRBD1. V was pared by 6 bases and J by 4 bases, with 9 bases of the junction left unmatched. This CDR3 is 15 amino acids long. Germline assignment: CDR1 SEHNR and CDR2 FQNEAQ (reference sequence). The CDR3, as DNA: TGTGCCAGCAGGTCCAAACAGGGGGCGGGAGAGACCCAGTACTTC. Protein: CASRSKQGAGETQYF.

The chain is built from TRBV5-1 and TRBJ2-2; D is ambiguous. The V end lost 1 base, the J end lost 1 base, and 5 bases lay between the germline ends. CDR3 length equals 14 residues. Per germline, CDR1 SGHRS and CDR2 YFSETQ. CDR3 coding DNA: TGCGCCAGCAGCTTGAAAGGGAACACCGGGGAGCTGTTTTTT. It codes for CASSLKGNTGELFF.

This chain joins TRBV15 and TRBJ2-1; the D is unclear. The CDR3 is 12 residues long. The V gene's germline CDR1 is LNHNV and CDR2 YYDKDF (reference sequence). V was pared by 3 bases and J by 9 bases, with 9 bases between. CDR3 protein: CATSRGSGEQFF. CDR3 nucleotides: TGTGCCACCAGCAGGGGATCCGGTGAGCAGTTCTTC.